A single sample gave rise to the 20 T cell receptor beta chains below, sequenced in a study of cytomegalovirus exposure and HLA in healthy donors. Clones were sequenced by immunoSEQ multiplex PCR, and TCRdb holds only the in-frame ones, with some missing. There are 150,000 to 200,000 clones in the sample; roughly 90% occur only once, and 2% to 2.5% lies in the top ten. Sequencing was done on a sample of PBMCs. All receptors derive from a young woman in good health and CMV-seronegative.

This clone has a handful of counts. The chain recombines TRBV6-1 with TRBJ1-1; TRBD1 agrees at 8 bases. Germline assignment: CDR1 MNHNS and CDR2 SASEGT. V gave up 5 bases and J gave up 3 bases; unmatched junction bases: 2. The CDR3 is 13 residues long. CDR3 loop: CASSWTGYTEAFF. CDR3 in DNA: TGTGCCAGCAGTTGGACAGGGTACACTGAAGCTTTCTTT.

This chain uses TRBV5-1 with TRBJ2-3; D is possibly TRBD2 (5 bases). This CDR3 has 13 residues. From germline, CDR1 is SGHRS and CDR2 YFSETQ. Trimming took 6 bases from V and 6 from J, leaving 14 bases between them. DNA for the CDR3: TGCGCCAGCACCCCACCCGGGGTCGATACGCAGTATTTT. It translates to CASTPPGVDTQYF. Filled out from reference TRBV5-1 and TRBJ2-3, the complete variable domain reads KAGVTQTPRYLIKTRGQQVTLSCSPISGHRSVSWYQQTPGQGLQFLFEYFSETQRNKGNFPGRFSGRQFSNSRSEMNVSTLELGDSALYLCASTPPGVDTQYFGPGTRLTVL.

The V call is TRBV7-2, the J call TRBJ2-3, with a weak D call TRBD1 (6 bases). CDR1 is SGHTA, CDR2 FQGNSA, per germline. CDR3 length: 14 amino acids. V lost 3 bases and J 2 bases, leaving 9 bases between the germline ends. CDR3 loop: CASSFGQITDTQYF. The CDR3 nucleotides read TGTGCCAGCAGCTTTGGACAGATCACAGATACGCAGTATTTT.

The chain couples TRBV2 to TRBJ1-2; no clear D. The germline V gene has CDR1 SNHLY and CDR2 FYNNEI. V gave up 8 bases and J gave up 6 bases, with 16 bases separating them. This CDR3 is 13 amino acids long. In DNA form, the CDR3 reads TGTGCCAGCCAAGGCGGGGAAACGAATGGCTACACCTTC. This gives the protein CASQGGETNGYTF.

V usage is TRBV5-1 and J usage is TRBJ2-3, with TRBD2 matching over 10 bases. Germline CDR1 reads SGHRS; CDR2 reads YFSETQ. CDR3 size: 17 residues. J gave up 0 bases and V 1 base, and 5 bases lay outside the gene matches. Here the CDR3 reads CASSLWTSGSSTDTQYF. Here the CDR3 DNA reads TGCGCCAGCAGCTTGTGGACTAGCGGTTCTAGCACAGATACGCAGTATTTT.

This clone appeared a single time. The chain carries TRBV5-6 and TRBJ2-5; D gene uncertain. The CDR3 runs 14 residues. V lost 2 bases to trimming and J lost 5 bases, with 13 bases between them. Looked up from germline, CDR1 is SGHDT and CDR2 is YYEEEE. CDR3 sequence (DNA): TGTGCCAGCAGCTTCCACCTAGTCCAGGAGACCCAGTACTTC. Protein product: CASSFHLVQETQYF.

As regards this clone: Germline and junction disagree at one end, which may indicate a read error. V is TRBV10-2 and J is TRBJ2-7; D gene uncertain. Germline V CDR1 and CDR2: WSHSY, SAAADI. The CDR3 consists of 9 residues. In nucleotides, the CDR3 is TGTAAGCAACCATACGAGCAGTACTTC. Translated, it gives CKQPYEQYF.

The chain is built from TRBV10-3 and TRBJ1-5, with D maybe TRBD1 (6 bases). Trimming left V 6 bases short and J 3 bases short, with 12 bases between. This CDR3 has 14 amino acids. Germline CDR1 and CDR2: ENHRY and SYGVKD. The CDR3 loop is CAIRREGDNQPQHF. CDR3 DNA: TGTGCCATCAGAAGGGAGGGGGACAATCAGCCCCAGCATTTT.

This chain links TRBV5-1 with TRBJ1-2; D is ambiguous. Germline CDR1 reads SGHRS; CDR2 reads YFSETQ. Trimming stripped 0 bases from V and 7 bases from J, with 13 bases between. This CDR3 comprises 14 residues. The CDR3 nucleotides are TGCGCCAGCAGCTTGGCGACGGAGTTCGCTGGCTACACCTTC. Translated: CASSLATEFAGYTF. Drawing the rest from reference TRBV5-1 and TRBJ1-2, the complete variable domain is KAGVTQTPRYLIKTRGQQVTLSCSPISGHRSVSWYQQTPGQGLQFLFEYFSETQRNKGNFPGRFSGRQFSNSRSEMNVSTLELGDSALYLCASSLATEFAGYTFGSGTRLTVV.

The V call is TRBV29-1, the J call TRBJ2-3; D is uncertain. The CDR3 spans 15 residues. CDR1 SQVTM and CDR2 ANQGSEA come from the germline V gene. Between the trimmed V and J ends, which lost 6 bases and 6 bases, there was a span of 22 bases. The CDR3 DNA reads TGCAGCGTCTCCTTAGGTACGGGTTTCTCGGATACGCAGTATTTT. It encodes CSVSLGTGFSDTQYF.

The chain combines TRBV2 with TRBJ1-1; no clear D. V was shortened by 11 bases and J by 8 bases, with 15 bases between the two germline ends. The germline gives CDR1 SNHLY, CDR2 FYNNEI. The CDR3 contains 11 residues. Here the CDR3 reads CAQRPSVEAFF. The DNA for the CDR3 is TGTGCCCAGCGGCCCTCAGTCGAAGCTTTCTTT.

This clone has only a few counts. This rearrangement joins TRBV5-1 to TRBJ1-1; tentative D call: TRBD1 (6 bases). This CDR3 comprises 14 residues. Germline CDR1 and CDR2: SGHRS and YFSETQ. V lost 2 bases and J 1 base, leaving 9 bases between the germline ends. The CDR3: CASSFGGPNTEAFF. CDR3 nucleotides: TGCGCCAGCAGCTTTGGGGGCCCGAACACTGAAGCTTTCTTT.

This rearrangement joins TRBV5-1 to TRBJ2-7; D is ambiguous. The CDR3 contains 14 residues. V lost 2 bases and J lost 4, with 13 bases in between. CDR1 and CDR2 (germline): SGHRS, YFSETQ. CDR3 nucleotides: TGCGCCAGCAGCTTTTCCCGATCTACGTACGAGCAGTACTTC. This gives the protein CASSFSRSTYEQYF.

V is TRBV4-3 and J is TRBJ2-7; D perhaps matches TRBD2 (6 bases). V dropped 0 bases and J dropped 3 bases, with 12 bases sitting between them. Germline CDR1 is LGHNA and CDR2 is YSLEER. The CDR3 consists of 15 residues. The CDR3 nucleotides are TGCGCCAGCAGCCAAGAGAGGGACTTTAACTACGAGCAGTACTTC. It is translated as CASSQERDFNYEQYF.

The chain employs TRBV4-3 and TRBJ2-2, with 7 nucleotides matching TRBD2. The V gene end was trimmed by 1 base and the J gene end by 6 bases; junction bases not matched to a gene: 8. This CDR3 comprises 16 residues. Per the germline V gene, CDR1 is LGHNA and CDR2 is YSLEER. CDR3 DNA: TGCGCCAGCAGCCAAGGGGCGGGAGCGGCCCCCGGGGAGCTGTTTTTT. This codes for CASSQGAGAAPGELFF.

CDR3 nucleotides: TGTGCCAGCAGCAAAGCGCATCCAGCGGGGGGCTACACCTTC. Translation: CASSKAHPAGGYTF. The chain carries TRBV21-1 and TRBJ1-2. TRBV21-1 is described as a pseudogene. The CDR3 runs 14 residues.

CDR3: CSVVYFGGDMQTQYF. The CDR3 nucleotides read TGCAGCGTTGTGTATTTTGGGGGGGACATGCAGACGCAGTATTTT. The rearrangement uses TRBV29-1 and TRBJ2-3; perhaps TRBD2 as D (7 bases). The CDR3 totals 15 residues. V lost 4 bases to trimming and J lost 9 bases, with 23 bases between them. Germline CDR1 SQVTM, CDR2 ANQGSEA.

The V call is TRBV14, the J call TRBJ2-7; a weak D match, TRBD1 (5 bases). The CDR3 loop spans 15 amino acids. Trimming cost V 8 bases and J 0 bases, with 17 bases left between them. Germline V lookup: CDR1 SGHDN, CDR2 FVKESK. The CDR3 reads CASSRVPGISYEQYF. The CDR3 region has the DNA TGTGCCAGCTCCCGAGTCCCAGGGATCTCCTACGAGCAGTACTTC. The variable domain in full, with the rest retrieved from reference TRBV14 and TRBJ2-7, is EAGVTQFPSHSVIEKGQTVTLRCDPISGHDNLYWYRRVMGKEIKFLLHFVKESKQDESGMPNNRFLAERTGGTYSTLKVQPAELEDSGVYFCASSRVPGISYEQYFGPGTRLTVT.

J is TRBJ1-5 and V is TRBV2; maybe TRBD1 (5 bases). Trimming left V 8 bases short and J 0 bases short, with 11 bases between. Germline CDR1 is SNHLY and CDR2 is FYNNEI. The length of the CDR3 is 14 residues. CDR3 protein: CASAGGASNQPQHF. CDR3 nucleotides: TGTGCCAGCGCGGGGGGTGCTAGCAATCAGCCCCAGCATTTT.

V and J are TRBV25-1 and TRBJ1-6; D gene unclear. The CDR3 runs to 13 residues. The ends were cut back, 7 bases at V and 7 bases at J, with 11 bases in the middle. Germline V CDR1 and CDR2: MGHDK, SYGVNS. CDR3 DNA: TGTGCCAGCATGCAGGTTCTCAATTCACCCCTCCACTTT. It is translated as CASMQVLNSPLHF. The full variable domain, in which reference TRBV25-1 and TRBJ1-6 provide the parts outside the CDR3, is EADIYQTPRYLVIGTGKKITLECSQTMGHDKMYWYQQDPGMELHLIHYSYGVNSTEKGDLSSESTVSRIRTEHFPLTLESARPSHTSQYLCASMQVLNSPLHFGNGTRLTVT.